This TCR beta chain was identified during a study of blood T cell repertoires in COVID-19 (dated by TCRdb to 2020 to 2022). In terms of the full investigation: Collaborator samples came from the United States, Italy and Spain and covered acute and convalescent phases of COVID-19. The prospective study material was composed of cDNA or gDNA derived from T cells, B-cell-depleted T cells, or PBMCs. Subjects who had been exposed to COVID-19, were actively infected with it, or had recovered from it provided the deeply sampled blood TCRbeta repertoires that made up the dataset. A freely available public database, intended as a resource for researchers studying the immune response to SARS-CoV-2, is where the repertoires were released. Samples came from the ongoing ImmuneRACE study (first 160 participants) plus 1,254 subjects from 6 global collaborators. The sample metadata nearly always contained a de-identified subject ID, COVID-19 status, age in years and sex. Where available, HLA class I and class II types were taken from metadata supplied by the sample provider and were not determined by assay-based typing. General study outcomes and caveats: The quantity of clinical and demographic metadata differed by source and by participant and was supplied without curation.

The immunoSEQ Assay, a bias-controlled multiplex PCR, was used to amplify TCRbeta CDR3 regions from genomic DNA. The study's processing was this. The number of nucleated cells in each sample was estimated by amplification of reference gene primers within the assay. To quantify the absolute abundance of each unique TCRbeta CDR3 rearrangement, sequence reads were collapsed and filtered. For each sample, productive Simpson clonality was calculated as the square root of Simpson's diversity index across productive rearrangements. The table comes from immuneACCESS by way of TCRdb, which keeps in-frame sequences with V and J called. Part of the clones is missing from these tables; in studies checked, under half for an unresolved V gene and the rest for unknown reasons. The V and J calls and the clone size are those of that table, but D and trimming were determined from the DNA. The sample table contains about 140,000 clones; only one count was recorded for 88% of them. The top ten constitute 1.5% to 2% of the sample.

At the junction V is shortened by 2 bases and J by 6 bases; bases outside the gene matches: 5. Its CDR3 holds 15 amino acids, cysteine through phenylalanine. Just CDR3 DNA is preserved here, 45 bases in frame from base 1. CDR1 and CDR2 (MGHDK, SYGVNS) derive from the germline V gene. Each collaborating institution followed its own protocols to collect whole blood in K2EDTA tubes. For TCRbeta analysis, collaborators shipped samples in one of three forms: frozen whole blood, isolated PBMCs, or DNA extracted from either of those sample types. About this clone itself: Its target antigen remains unknown. Base qualities are missing; no much larger clone stands one base away.

Here the chain combines TRBV25-1 and TRBJ2-1; TRBD1 lines up with 9 middle nucleotides. The sequence derives from a woman in her 50s with acute or convalescent COVID-19. The sample was peripheral blood. The CDR3 reads as follows: CASSEGTGWGNEQFF. Read as DNA, the sequence is TGTGCCAGCAGTGAAGGGACAGGGTGGGGCAATGAGCAGTTCTTC.